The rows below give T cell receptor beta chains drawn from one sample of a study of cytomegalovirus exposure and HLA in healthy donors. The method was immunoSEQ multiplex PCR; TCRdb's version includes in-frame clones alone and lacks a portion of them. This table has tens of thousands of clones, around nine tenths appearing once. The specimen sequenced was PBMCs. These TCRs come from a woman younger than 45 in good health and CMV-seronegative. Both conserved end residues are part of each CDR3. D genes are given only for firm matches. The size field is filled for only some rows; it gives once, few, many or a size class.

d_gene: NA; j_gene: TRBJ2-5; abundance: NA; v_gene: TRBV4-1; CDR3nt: TGCGCCAGCAGCCAAGCGCCAGACAGGAAAGAGACCCAGTACTTC; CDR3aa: CASSQAPDRKETQYF
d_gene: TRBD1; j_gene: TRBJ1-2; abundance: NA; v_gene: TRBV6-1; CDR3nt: TGTGCCAGCAGTCTACACGACAGGGAATCCTATGGCTACACCTTC; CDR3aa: CASSLHDRESYGYTF
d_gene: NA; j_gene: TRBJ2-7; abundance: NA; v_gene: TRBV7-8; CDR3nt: TGTGCCAGCAGCTTAGGTTTGATTGGGGGCTGGTACGAGCAGTACTTC; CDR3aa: CASSLGLIGGWYEQYF
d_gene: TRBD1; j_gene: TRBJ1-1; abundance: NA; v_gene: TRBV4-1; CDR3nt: TGCGCCAGCAGCCAAGGACAGGGGGAAGCTTTCTTT; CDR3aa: CASSQGQGEAFF
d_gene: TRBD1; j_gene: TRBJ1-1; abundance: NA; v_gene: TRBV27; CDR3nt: TGTGCCAGCAGTCAGGACAGGTTCAACACTGAAGCTTTCTTT; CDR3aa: CASSQDRFNTEAFF
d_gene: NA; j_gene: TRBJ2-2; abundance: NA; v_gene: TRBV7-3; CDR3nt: TGTGCCAGCAGCTTACTCTTAACCGGGGAGCTGTTTTTT; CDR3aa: CASSLLLTGELFF
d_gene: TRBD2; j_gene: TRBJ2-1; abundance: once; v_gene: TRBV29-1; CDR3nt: TGCAGCGTTTCCCGGACTAGCGGGAGTGGGTCGAATGAGCAGTTCTTC; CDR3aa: CSVSRTSGSGSNEQFF
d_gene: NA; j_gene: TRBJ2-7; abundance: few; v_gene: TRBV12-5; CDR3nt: TGTGCTAGTGGTTTGGTGGGCATCGAGCAGTACTTC; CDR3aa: CASGLVGIEQYF
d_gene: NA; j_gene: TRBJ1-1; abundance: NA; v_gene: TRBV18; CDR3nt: TGTGCCAGCTCACCACCGACAGGTAACACTGAAGCTTTCTTT; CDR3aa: CASSPPTGNTEAFF
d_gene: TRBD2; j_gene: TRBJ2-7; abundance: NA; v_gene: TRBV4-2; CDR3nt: TGTGCCAGCAGCCAAGAACGGGGGGGGCCCTACGAGCAGTACTTC; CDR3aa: CASSQERGGPYEQYF
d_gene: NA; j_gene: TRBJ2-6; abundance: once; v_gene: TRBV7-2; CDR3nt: TGTGCCAGCAGCTTAGCGTGGGGTAGCGGCGTCCTGACTTTC; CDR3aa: CASSLAWGSGVLTF
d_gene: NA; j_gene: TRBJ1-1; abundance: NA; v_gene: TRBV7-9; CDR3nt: TGTGCCAGCACCCTAATGAACACTGAAGCTTTCTTT; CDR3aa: CASTLMNTEAFF
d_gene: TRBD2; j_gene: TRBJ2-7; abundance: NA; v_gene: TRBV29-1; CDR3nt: TGCAGCGTTGTTAACTCCCCGGGACTAGCCTACGAGCAGTACTTC; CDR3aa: CSVVNSPGLAYEQYF
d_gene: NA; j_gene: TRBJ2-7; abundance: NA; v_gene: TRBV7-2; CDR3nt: TGTGCCAGCAGCTTTCAGGGTTCCCTACTCTACGAGCAGTACTTC; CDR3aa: CASSFQGSLLYEQYF
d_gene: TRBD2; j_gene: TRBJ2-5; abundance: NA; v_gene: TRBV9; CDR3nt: TGTGCCAGCAGCGTAGACGGGAGGGCCTCAGAGACCCAGTACTTC; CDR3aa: CASSVDGRASETQYF
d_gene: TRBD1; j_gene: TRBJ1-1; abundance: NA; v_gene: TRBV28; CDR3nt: TGTGCCAGCAGTTCCGGGACAGGGGGCGGGGCTGAAGCTTTCTTT; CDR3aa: CASSSGTGGGAEAFF
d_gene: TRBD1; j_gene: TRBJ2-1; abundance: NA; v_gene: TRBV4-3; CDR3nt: TGCGCCAGCAGCCGCTTCATTGAGGACAGGGGTTACAATGAGCAGTTCTTC; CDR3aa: CASSRFIEDRGYNEQFF
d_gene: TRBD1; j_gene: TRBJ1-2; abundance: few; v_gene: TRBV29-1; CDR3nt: TGCAGCGTTGAAGGCAGGGGGGCTGGCTATGGCTACACCTTC; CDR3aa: CSVEGRGAGYGYTF
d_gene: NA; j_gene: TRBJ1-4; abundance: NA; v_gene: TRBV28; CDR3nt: TGTGCCAGCAGTTTTTGGATTGCGGTCGCAGGGCCTCGGACTAATGAAAAACTGTTTTTT; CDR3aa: CASSFWIAVAGPRTNEKLFF
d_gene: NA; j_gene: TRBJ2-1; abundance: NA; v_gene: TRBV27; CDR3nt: TGTGCCAGCAGAATCACCCGGGACAACCTTTACAATGAGCAGTTCTTC; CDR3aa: CASRITRDNLYNEQFF
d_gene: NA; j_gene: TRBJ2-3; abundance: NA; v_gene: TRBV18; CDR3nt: TGTGCCAGCTCACAGGGACTCCTTAACACAGATACGCAGTATTTT; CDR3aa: CASSQGLLNTDTQYF
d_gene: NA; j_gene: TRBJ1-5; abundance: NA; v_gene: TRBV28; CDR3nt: TGTGCCAGCAGTCTACTCAATCAGCCCCAGCATTTT; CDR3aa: CASSLLNQPQHF
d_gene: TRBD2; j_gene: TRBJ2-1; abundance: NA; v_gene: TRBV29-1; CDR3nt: TGCAGCGTTGGGGGTCCCGGGACTAGCGGGACGAATGAGCAGTTCTTC; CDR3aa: CSVGGPGTSGTNEQFF
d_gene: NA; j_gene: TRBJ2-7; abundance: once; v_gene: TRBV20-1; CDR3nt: TGCAGTGCTAGCAGGGGAAACGAGCAGTACTTC; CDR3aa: CSASRGNEQYF
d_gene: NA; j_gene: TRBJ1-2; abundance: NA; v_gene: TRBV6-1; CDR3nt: TGTGCCAGCAGTGAAGCGGGCAGGGCCTTCGACGGCTACACCTTC; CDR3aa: CASSEAGRAFDGYTF
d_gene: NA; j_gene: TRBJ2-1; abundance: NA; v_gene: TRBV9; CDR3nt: TGTGCCAGCGACCCTGGCGGAGATTACAATGAGCAGTTCTTC; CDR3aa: CASDPGGDYNEQFF
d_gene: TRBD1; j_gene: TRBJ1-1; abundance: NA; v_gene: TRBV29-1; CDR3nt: TGCAGCGTTGTTGGACAGGGATTTCGCTCTACCACTGAAGCTTTCTTT; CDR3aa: CSVVGQGFRSTTEAFF
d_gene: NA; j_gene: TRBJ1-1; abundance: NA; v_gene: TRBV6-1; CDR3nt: TGTGCCAGCAGTGGCAGTCACAGGGACGGCACTGAAGCTTTCTTT; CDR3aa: CASSGSHRDGTEAFF
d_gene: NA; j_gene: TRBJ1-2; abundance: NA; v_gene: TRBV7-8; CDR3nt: TGTGCCAGCAGCCCAGAGACAGGAAACTATGGCTACACCTTC; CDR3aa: CASSPETGNYGYTF
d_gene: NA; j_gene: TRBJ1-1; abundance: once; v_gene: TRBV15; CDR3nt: TGTGCCACCAGCAGGGGGGTGGGGGGGAGCACTGAAGCTTTCTTT; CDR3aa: CATSRGVGGSTEAFF
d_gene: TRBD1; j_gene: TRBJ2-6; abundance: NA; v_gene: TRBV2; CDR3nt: TGTGCCAGCAGAGAACAGGGGACCGGGGCCAACGTCCTGACTTTC; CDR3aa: CASREQGTGANVLTF
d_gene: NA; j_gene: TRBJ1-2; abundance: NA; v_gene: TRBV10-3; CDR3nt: TGTGCCATCAGTCAAGGAGAGGACAGCGTTTATGGCTACACCTTC; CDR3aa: CAISQGEDSVYGYTF
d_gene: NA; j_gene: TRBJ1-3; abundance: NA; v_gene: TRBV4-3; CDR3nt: TGCGCCAGCAGCCAAGATGTCGCGACGGGTGGAAACACCATATATTTT; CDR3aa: CASSQDVATGGNTIYF
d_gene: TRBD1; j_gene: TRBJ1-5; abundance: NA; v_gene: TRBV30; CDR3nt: TGTGCCTGGGGCCGACAGGGCGGGAATCAGCCCCAGCATTTT; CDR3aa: CAWGRQGGNQPQHF
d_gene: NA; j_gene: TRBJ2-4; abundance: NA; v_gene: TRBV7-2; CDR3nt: TGTGCCAGCAGCTTCGGGGGAAACATTCAGTACTTC; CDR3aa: CASSFGGNIQYF
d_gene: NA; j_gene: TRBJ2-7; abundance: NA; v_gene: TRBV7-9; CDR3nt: TGTGCCAGCAGCTTATGGGATCTCGGGACAAAACCCTACGAGCAGTACTTC; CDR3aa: CASSLWDLGTKPYEQYF
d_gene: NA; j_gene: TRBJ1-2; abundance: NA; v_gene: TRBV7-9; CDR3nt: TGTGCCAGCAGCTTAGGTGATAAGGAGTGGGACTATGGCTACACCTTC; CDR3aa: CASSLGDKEWDYGYTF
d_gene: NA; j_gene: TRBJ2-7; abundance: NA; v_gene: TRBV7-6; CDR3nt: TGTGCCAGCAGCCCCGGGACTGTATACGAGCAGTACTTC; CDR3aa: CASSPGTVYEQYF
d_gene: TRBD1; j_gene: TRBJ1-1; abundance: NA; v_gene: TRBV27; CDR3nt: TGTGCCAGCAGTGCGGGGGACAGGGGGTTTATGAACACTGAAGCTTTCTTT; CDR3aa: CASSAGDRGFMNTEAFF
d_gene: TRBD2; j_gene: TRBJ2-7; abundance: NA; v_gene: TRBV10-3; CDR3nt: TGTGCCATCGGGGACTGGACTAGCGACATGGGAGAGCAGTACTTC; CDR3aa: CAIGDWTSDMGEQYF
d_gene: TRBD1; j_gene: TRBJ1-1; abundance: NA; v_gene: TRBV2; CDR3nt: TGTGCCAGCAGGGAACAGGGGCTTGACACTGAAGCTTTCTTT; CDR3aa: CASREQGLDTEAFF
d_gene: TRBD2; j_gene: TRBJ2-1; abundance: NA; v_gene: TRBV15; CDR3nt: TGTGCCACCAGCACAACCCTCCGGACTAGCTCCTACAATGAGCAGTTCTTC; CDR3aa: CATSTTLRTSSYNEQFF
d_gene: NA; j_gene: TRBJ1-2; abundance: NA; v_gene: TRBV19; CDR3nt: TGTGCCAGTAGTACGGACACTTACGAAGCCTATGGCTACACCTTC; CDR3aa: CASSTDTYEAYGYTF
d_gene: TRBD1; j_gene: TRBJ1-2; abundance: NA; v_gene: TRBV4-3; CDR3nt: TGCGCCAGCAGCCAAGAGACAGGGTTATATGGCTACACCTTC; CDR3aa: CASSQETGLYGYTF
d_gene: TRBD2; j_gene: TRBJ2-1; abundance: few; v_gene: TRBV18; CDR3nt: TGTGCCAGCTCACCTCAACTAGCGTCGAGCTCCTACAATGAGCAGTTCTTC; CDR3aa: CASSPQLASSSYNEQFF
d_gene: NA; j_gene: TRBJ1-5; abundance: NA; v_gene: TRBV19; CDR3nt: TGTGCCAGCGTCAAGGGCTTCTATCAGGGAGGTCAGCCCCAGCATTTT; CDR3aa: CASVKGFYQGGQPQHF
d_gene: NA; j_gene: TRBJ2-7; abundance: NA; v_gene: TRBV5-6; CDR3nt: TGTGCCAGCAGACCAGGGCCCGCTCAATACGAGCAGTACTTC; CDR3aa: CASRPGPAQYEQYF
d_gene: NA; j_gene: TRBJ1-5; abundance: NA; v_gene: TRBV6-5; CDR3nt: TGTGCCAGCAGTTACACGCAGGGGAATCAGCCCCAGCATTTT; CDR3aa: CASSYTQGNQPQHF